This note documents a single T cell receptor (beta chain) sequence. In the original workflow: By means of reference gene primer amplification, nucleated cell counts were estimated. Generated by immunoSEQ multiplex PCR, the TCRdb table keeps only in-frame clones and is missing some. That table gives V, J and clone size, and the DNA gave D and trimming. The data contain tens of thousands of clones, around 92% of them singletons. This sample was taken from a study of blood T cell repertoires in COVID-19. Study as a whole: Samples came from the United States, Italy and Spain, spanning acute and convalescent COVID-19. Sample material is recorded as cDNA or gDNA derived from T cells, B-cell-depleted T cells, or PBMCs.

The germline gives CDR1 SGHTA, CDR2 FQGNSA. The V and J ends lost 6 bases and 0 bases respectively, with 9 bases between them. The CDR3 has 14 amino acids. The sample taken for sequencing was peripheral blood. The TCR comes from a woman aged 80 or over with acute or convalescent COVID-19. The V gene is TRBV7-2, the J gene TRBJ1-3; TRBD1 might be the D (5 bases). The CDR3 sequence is CASRDTSSGNTIYF. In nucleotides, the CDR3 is TGTGCCAGCAGGGACACCAGCTCTGGAAACACCATATATTTT.